This TCR beta chain was sequenced during a study of blood T cell repertoires in COVID-19. Study in general: Sites across the United States, Italy and Spain contributed samples from acute and convalescent COVID-19. PBMCs, B-cell-depleted T cells, or T cells were the source of the cDNA or gDNA that made up the material.

V was pared by 1 base and J by 0 bases, with 7 bases between. This CDR3 has 14 amino acids. Germline V CDR1 and CDR2: SGHTA, FQGNSA. Clones were read by immunoSEQ multiplex PCR, and TCRdb kept only the in-frame ones, dropping some. The sample records 200,000 to 300,000 clones, around 84% being singletons. This receptor was taken from a man aged 35 to 55 who had recovered from COVID-19. This sequence joins TRBV7-2 and TRBJ2-7; D uncertain. Sequenced input: peripheral blood. The CDR3 reads CASSLDVSSYEQYF. In DNA, the CDR3 is TGTGCCAGCAGCTTAGACGTTAGCTCCTACGAGCAGTACTTC.